This T cell receptor (beta chain) comes out of a study of CD8+ T cells in alopecia areata (dated by TCRdb to the late 2010s). About the investigation overall: The treated patients, all with moderate-to-severe alopecia areata, were enrolled in an open-label pilot trial of oral tofacitinib given at 5 to 10 mg twice daily. Tofacitinib was administered for 6 to 18 months, and 6 months of follow-up off drug were then conducted to assess delayed response and recurrence. The SALT score, which quantifies the percentage of affected scalp surface area, was used to measure disease severity in treated patients. The study used high-throughput TCRbeta sequencing to examine T cell clonal expansion in alopecia areata, in both the C3H/HeJ mouse model and human patients. Human TCRbeta sequencing covered scalp tissue and sorted CD4+ and CD8+ peripheral blood T cells from patchy and totalis/universalis alopecia areata patients and healthy controls. Biopsies were taken from tofacitinib-treated patients at baseline and again at 4 and 24 weeks into treatment, and several of those patients also had a later scalp biopsy. Scalp clonality was compared among normal scalp (n=4), patchy alopecia areata scalp (n=8), and alopecia totalis/universalis scalp (n=8). RNA was extracted with the PAXgene miRNA kit for fixed scalp, the miRNeasy kit for PBMCs, and the RNeasy kit for mouse skin. immunoSEQ multiplex PCR using 35 Vbeta forward primers and 13 Jbeta reverse primers was used to amplify TCRbeta CDR3 regions.

Overall results and qualifications from the work: Shared TCR sequences between patients were less evident than in mice, which may be partly attributable to HLA diversity in the patient population. Because the treated cohort was small and included a single nonresponder, larger studies are needed to assess links between baseline CD8+ expansion and response. Scalp clonality and the number of expanded CD8+ clones among the top 100 scalp clones were significantly decreased by tofacitinib. Many expanded lesional clones were found to persist in scalp and blood during tofacitinib treatment, and relapse after treatment cessation may be partly explained by this persistence. Lesional scalp, especially in alopecia totalis/universalis, showed higher clonality and more expanded CD8+ clones than normal scalp, suggesting antigenic drive. Unlike mouse skin, where gammadelta T cells dominate, normal human skin contains resident alphabeta T cells that get sequenced too, which complicates analysis of the scalp TCR repertoire.

Concerning this clone itself: The antigen this receptor binds is unknown. Qualities for individual bases were not recorded, and no much larger clone is one base off.

From cysteine to phenylalanine, the CDR3 is 13 amino acids long. The kept DNA is CDR3 alone, 39 bases in frame from the first base. Taken from the germline V gene (reference sequence), the CDR1 and CDR2 loops are LNHNV and YYDKDF. The trim is 0 bases for V and 6 bases for J, with a gap of 6 bases between the germline ends. Library prep was done by the immunoSEQ multiplex PCR assay. RNA was extracted from all samples and reverse transcribed into cDNA as template for TCR sequencing. SuperScript III was used for first-strand cDNA synthesis, primed with a 2:1 mix of oligo-dT and random hexamers. A synthetic immune receptor repertoire was used to measure amplification bias, and any remaining bias was corrected computationally. As for how the authors treated the data: After raw reads were preprocessed to remove errors, the CDR3 was defined following IMGT conventions as running from the conserved cysteine to phenylalanine. Clonality was calculated as 1 minus Shannon entropy normalized by log2 of the number of productive unique TCRs. Scalp TCRbeta sequences were cross-referenced with sorted blood CD4 and CD8 repertoires so that the CD4 or CD8 identity of scalp clones could be inferred. The table was pulled from immuneACCESS by TCRdb, which kept in-frame rearrangements only. Such tables lose some clones; where checked, under half of the loss comes from unresolved V genes, and the rest has no known cause. That table supplies the V and J calls and clone size; D and trimming were determined from the DNA. The sample table contains fewer than 150,000 clones; only one count was recorded for roughly 56% of them. The ten largest clones capture more than 3% of the sample.

What this sample's time point label stands for: around 22 weeks on oral tofacitinib. The treatment or condition label corresponds to: oral pan-JAK inhibitor, 5-10 mg twice daily. Lesional scalp punch biopsies and peripheral blood were collected from alopecia areata patients. PBMCs were isolated by density centrifugation and stained for CD3, CD4 and CD8, after which CD4+ and CD8+ T cells were sorted on a FACSAria. This specimen consisted of CD4+ T cells sorted from blood, obtained at week 24, from a patient treated with tofacitinib. The V and J genes are TRBV15 and TRBJ1-5; confidence is insufficient to name the D gene. This receptor was identified in a human donor with alopecia areata. The nucleotide sequence is given as TGTGCCACCAGCAGAGATCGTAGTCAGCCCCAGCATTTT. Translated, it reads CATSRDRSQPQHF.